This T cell receptor (beta chain) appears in the sequencing data of a study of Tregs in tolerant kidney transplant recipients. Study-wide findings and caveats: Tolerant patients' donor-specific Tregs expanded beyond overall Tregs, suggesting antigen-driven growth. Changing PCR primers prevented nucleotide comparison between some patients' samples. No direct test of biological reproducibility was done here.

The table came from immunoSEQ multiplex PCR; TCRdb's copy has only in-frame clones and leaves some out. Its table lists tens of thousands of clones. Unstimulated regulatory T cells (CD4+CD25+CD127-), CD4+CD25- non-regulatory cells, CD4 and CD8 cells were FACS-sorted from thawed PBMCs. V dropped 4 bases and J dropped 5; count of bases not matched to a gene: 7. This CDR3 is built from 15 residues. The germline V gene encodes CDR1 LNHDA and CDR2 SQIVND (reference sequence). As to this clone: No antigen is known for it. The read halts 3 residues ahead of the CDR3 end, with the missing end drawn from the germline J gene.

The chain joins TRBV19 to TRBJ1-5, with 8 bases matching TRBD1. This sample comprised CD4+ T cells from blood, obtained before the transplant. The clonotype was recovered from a human donor who received a combined kidney and bone marrow transplant. This CDR3 is CASSSSQGGHQPQHF. The CDR3 bases that were read are TGTGCCAGTAGTAGCTCACAGGGGGGCCATCAGCCC.